These T cell receptor beta chains were read from a single sample in a study of T cell responses to AZD1222 COVID-19 vaccine. TCRdb's table, derived via immunoSEQ multiplex PCR, lists solely in-frame clones and lacks some. The data contain 70,000 to 95,000 clones, 88% of them singletons. Sample: peripheral blood, taken 28 days after the second AZD1222 dose. Every receptor here comes from an adult who received the AZD1222 COVID-19 vaccine. Both conserved end residues are part of each CDR3. The D gene is left open where the match is weak. Rows give clone size only sometimes, using once, few, many, or a class for an expanded clone.

D	V	J	size	CDR3	DNA
TRBD1	TRBV19	TRBJ1-1	-	CASRGTVLHLDEAFF	TGTGCCAGTAGGGGGACAGTACTTCACCTTGATGAAGCTTTCTTT
-	TRBV4-1	TRBJ2-3	-	CASSRIGEPGSTDTQYF	TGCGCCAGCAGCCGAATCGGGGAGCCGGGGTCGACAGATACGCAGTATTTT
-	TRBV11-3	TRBJ2-7	-	CASSQGGSYEQYF	TGTGCCAGCAGCCAAGGGGGCTCCTACGAGCAGTACTTC
-	TRBV7-9	TRBJ2-5	-	CASSLQGKTQYF	TGTGCCAGCAGCTTACAGGGGAAGACCCAGTACTTC
TRBD1	TRBV6-5	TRBJ2-7	-	CASNRGQRSSYEQYF	TGTGCCAGCAATCGGGGACAGAGAAGCTCCTACGAGCAGTACTTC
TRBD2	TRBV11-2	TRBJ2-2	few	CASNSRPLAGVPGELFF	TGTGCCAGCAACTCGAGGCCCCTAGCGGGAGTTCCCGGGGAGCTGTTTTTT
TRBD2	TRBV13	TRBJ2-1	-	CASSSGGGLPYNEQFF	TGTGCCAGCAGCTCCGGGGGGGGCCTCCCCTACAATGAGCAGTTCTTC
-	TRBV11-2	TRBJ2-1	-	CASSRDTLGSEQFF	TGTGCCAGCAGCCGAGACACACTAGGAAGTGAGCAGTTCTTC
TRBD1	TRBV6-5	TRBJ1-4	-	CASRVDRVGELFF	TGTGCCAGCAGGGTGGACAGGGTGGGGGAACTGTTTTTT
TRBD2	TRBV5-4	TRBJ2-2	-	CASSPGLAGGIGELFF	TGTGCCAGCAGCCCAGGATTAGCGGGAGGGATCGGGGAGCTGTTTTTT
-	TRBV7-9	TRBJ1-1	-	CASSFPLDTWAEAFF	TGTGCCAGCAGCTTCCCGCTGGACACTTGGGCTGAAGCTTTCTTT
TRBD1	TRBV15	TRBJ1-2	-	CATSRVAGGPYGYTF	TGTGCCACCAGCAGAGTGGCAGGGGGTCCCTATGGCTACACCTTC
-	TRBV20-1	TRBJ2-7	-	CSASDGSGPYEQYF	TGCAGTGCTAGTGACGGGAGCGGACCCTACGAGCAGTACTTC
-	TRBV2	TRBJ2-1	-	CASSATRGNEQFF	TGTGCCAGCAGTGCAACTAGAGGCAATGAGCAGTTCTTC
-	TRBV11-2	TRBJ2-1	-	CASSLGQADEQFF	TGTGCCAGCAGCTTAGGTCAGGCGGATGAGCAGTTCTTC
TRBD2	TRBV30	TRBJ2-1	-	CAWSGGTGNNEQFF	TGTGCCTGGAGCGGGGGGACGGGAAACAATGAGCAGTTCTTC
-	TRBV12-3/TRBV12-4	TRBJ2-3	-	CASKDGGTDTQYF	TGTGCCAGCAAAGATGGGGGGACAGATACGCAGTATTTT
-	TRBV29-1	TRBJ1-1	-	CSVENGQNTEAFF	TGCAGCGTTGAAAATGGACAAAACACTGAAGCTTTCTTT
-	TRBV7-8	TRBJ2-2	-	CASSLVRRTNTGELFF	TGTGCCAGCAGCTTAGTGCGAAGGACGAACACCGGGGAGCTGTTTTTT
TRBD1	TRBV5-8	TRBJ1-3	once	CASSLGLWTGGSGNTIYF	TGTGCCAGCAGCTTGGGGTTGTGGACAGGGGGCAGTGGAAACACCATATATTTT
TRBD2	TRBV5-1	TRBJ2-1	-	CASSLVTGRAGNEQFF	TGCGCCAGCAGCTTGGTTACCGGGAGGGCCGGGAATGAGCAGTTCTTC
TRBD2	TRBV4-1	TRBJ2-1	-	CASSQPSGSPYNEQFF	TGCGCCAGCAGCCAACCTAGCGGGTCGCCCTACAATGAGCAGTTCTTC
-	TRBV11-1	TRBJ2-2	-	CASSTRSTTGELFF	TGTGCCAGCAGCACAAGGAGTACCACCGGGGAGCTGTTTTTT
-	TRBV21-1	TRBJ1-2	-	CASSNEDPYPYGYTF	TGTGCCAGCAGCAATGAAGACCCTTATCCCTATGGCTACACCTTC
TRBD2	TRBV19	TRBJ2-1	-	CASSGTSTYNEQFF	TGTGCCAGTAGCGGGACTAGCACCTACAATGAGCAGTTCTTC
TRBD2	TRBV7-9	TRBJ2-1	once	CASSITSGVDNEQFF	TGTGCCAGCAGCATAACTAGCGGGGTCGACAATGAGCAGTTCTTC
-	TRBV15	TRBJ2-3	-	CATRTLGATQYF	TGTGCCACCAGAACCCTGGGAGCGACGCAGTATTTT
TRBD2	TRBV3-1/TRBV3-2	TRBJ2-1	-	CASSHQTSGLNNEQFF	TGTGCCAGCAGCCATCAAACTAGCGGGTTAAACAATGAGCAGTTCTTC
-	TRBV6-6	TRBJ2-3	-	CASVGQSTDTQYF	TGTGCCAGCGTGGGGCAGAGCACAGATACGCAGTATTTT
-	TRBV21-1	TRBJ2-1	-	CASNSTPGLAGSEQFF	TGTGCCAGCAACTCCACTCCGGGACTAGCGGGATCTGAGCAGTTCTTC
-	TRBV7-9	TRBJ2-7	-	CASSFEGGREQYF	TGTGCCAGCAGCTTTGAGGGAGGTCGCGAGCAGTACTTC
-	TRBV7-2	TRBJ1-3	-	CASSLARGGGNTIYF	TGTGCCAGCAGCTTAGCGCGGGGGGGTGGAAACACCATATATTTT
-	TRBV3-1/TRBV3-2	TRBJ2-7	-	CASSQGYEQYF	TGTGCCAGCAGCCAAGGCTACGAGCAGTACTTC
-	TRBV10-3	TRBJ1-5	-	CAISDMGEQPQHF	TGTGCCATCAGTGATATGGGGGAGCAGCCCCAGCATTTT
-	TRBV6-5	TRBJ1-5	-	CASSPSRVNQPQHF	TGTGCCAGCAGTCCGAGCAGGGTGAATCAGCCCCAGCATTTT
TRBD2	TRBV13	TRBJ2-7	-	CASSLWRLAGANEQYF	TGTGCCAGCAGCTTATGGAGACTAGCGGGAGCAAACGAGCAGTACTTC
TRBD1	TRBV5-1	TRBJ1-2	-	CASSFGQGGHGYTF	TGCGCCAGCAGCTTCGGACAGGGTGGGCATGGCTACACCTTC
-	TRBV6-5	TRBJ1-2	-	CAIRTSSNYGYTF	TGTGCCATCAGGACAAGCTCTAACTATGGCTACACCTTC
-	TRBV19	TRBJ1-4	once	CASTPSGEKLFF	TGTGCCAGTACCCCTTCGGGGGAAAAACTGTTTTTT